Listed here are 15 T cell receptor beta chains from one sample, sequenced in a study of glioma-infiltrating T cells. Amplification of TCR alpha and beta CDR3 regions from RNA used iRepertoire nested multiplex PCR. TCRdb reanalysed the multiplex PCR reads using MiXCR and keeps one entry per CDR3 protein. The sample contains about 93,000 distinct CDR3 sequences, around 42% of which appear only once. Material for sequencing was glioma tissue, nonneoplastic brain tissue, or PBMCs (not recorded which). These receptors were obtained from a human donor with low-grade glioma or glioblastoma, undergoing nonglioma brain surgery, or in good health (not recorded which).

Comments on this clonotype: A much larger clone differs by one base, so this may be a read error. The chain carries TRBV12-3 or TRBV12-4 and TRBJ2-1; the match to TRBD2 covers 9 bases. The CDR3 is made up of 15 amino acids. CDR3 sequence reads: CASSLALAGPQEQLF. DNA for the CDR3: TGTGCCAGCAGCCTGGCGCTAGCGGGACCCCAGGAGCAGCTCTTC.

Ten or more counts support this clonotype. The V call is TRBV18, the J call TRBJ2-1, with a weak D call TRBD1 (5 bases). Germline loops: CDR1 KGHSH, CDR2 LQKENI. Trimming shortened V by 6 bases and J by 2 bases, and 14 bases separated the two germline ends. This CDR3 has 15 residues. The CDR3 region has the DNA TGTGCCAGCTCGTCCGGACACTCACCCTACAATGAGCAGTTCTTC. This sequence encodes CASSSGHSPYNEQFF.

J is TRBJ2-7 and V is TRBV11-2, with TRBD1 matching 8 bases. The V gene's germline CDR1 is SGHAT and CDR2 FQNNGV. CDR3 size: 16 residues. V trimming: 5 bases; J trimming: 1 base; junction bases outside the gene matches: 10. Here the CDR3 DNA reads TGTGCCAGCAGCCAACGGACAGGGACCGCTTCCTACGAGCAGTACTTC. Translated: CASSQRTGTASYEQYF. The full variable domain, in which reference TRBV11-2 and TRBJ2-7 provide the parts outside the CDR3, is EAGVAQSPRYKIIEKRQSVAFWCNPISGHATLYWYQQILGQGPKLLIQFQNNGVVDDSQLPKDRFSAERLKGVDSTLKIQPAKLEDSAVYLCASSQRTGTASYEQYFGPGTRLTVT.

Comment on this clonotype: With a much larger clone just one base away, this may be a read error. The rearrangement uses TRBV12-3 or TRBV12-4 and TRBJ2-1; 7 bases are shared with TRBD2. J was trimmed by 10 bases and V by 5 bases; bases with no gene match: 8. The CDR3 has 13 residues. The DNA of the CDR3 is TGTGCCAGCAGTATGCTAGCGGTCTACGAGCAGTTCTTC. Protein product: CASSMLAVYEQFF.

This clonotype was picked up many times. The chain combines TRBV6-1 with TRBJ2-3; D not certain. This CDR3 has 17 amino acids. The germline V gene encodes CDR1 MNHNS and CDR2 SASEGT. V was shortened by 5 bases and J by 2 bases, with 20 bases between the two germline ends. For the CDR3, the DNA is TGTGCCAGCAGTCCTACCGGCCTCGGACGAGTCACAGATACGCAGTATTTT. This translates into CASSPTGLGRVTDTQYF.

This clonotype was observed many times. The J gene is TRBJ2-3, the V gene TRBV14; D not certain. Germline V gene data show CDR1 as SGHDN and CDR2 as FVKESK. V lost 0 bases and J 2 bases, leaving 9 bases between the germline ends. The CDR3 spans 15 residues. The CDR3 reads CASSQDSRTTDTQYF. The CDR3 nucleotides are TGTGCCAGCAGCCAAGATTCCAGGACCACAGATACGCAGTATTTT.

This clonotype has a single count. A much larger clone lies one base from this, so it may be a read error. This sequence joins TRBV5-4 and TRBJ2-5; 8 positions match TRBD1. Germline V gives CDR1 SGHNT, CDR2 YYREEE (reference sequence). The CDR3 extends over 13 amino acids. For the CDR3, the DNA is TGTGCCAGCAGCCCTGGACAGGGAGAGACCAAGTACTTC. Protein product: CASSPGQGETKYF.

This clonotype has at least ten counts. The chain is built from TRBV20-1 and TRBJ1-3; perhaps TRBD1 as D (5 bases). Germline CDR1 DFQATT, CDR2 SNEGSKA (reference sequence). V dropped 1 base and J dropped 4 bases, with 17 bases sitting between them. The CDR3 is 16 amino acids. In nucleotides, the CDR3 is TGCAGTGCTAGAGCCCCATCTCCGGGGCCGGGAAACACCATATATTTT. Translated, it gives CSARAPSPGPGNTIYF.

This clonotype has at least ten counts. The genes are TRBV7-9 and TRBJ1-3; D is possibly TRBD1 (5 bases). CDR1 and CDR2 (germline): SEHNR, FQNEAQ (reference sequence). The V and J ends lost 5 bases and 4 bases respectively, with 12 bases between them. The length of the CDR3 is 14 residues. CDR3 nucleotide sequence: TGTGCCAGCAGCCCCGAGGGGTCCGGAAACACCATATATTTT. Translating gives CASSPEGSGNTIYF.

The chain combines TRBV28 with TRBJ1-5; D is undetermined. Germline V gene lookup returns CDR1 MDHEN and CDR2 SYDVKM. This CDR3 spans 16 amino acids. In DNA, the CDR3 is TGTGTTAGCAGTCCGATAGGCCGGGGTTGGGATCAGCCCCAGCATTTT. Translating it yields CVSSPIGRGWDQPQHF.

There are many counts of this clonotype. The chain links TRBV27 to TRBJ1-5; D uncertain. There are 12 residues in the CDR3. Trimming removed 4 bases at V and 3 bases at J, with 4 bases between. Germline lookup yields CDR1 MNHEY and CDR2 SMNVEV (reference sequence). DNA of the CDR3: TGTGCCAGCAGTTCCCCCAATCAGCCCCAGCATTTT. Translation: CASSSPNQPQHF.

The rearrangement links TRBV18 to TRBJ1-1; D gene unclear. Trimming took off 5 bases at V and 3 bases at J, with 10 bases between the two ends. The CDR3 runs to 13 residues. Germline V gene data show CDR1 as KGHSH and CDR2 as LQKENI. Written as DNA, the CDR3 is TGTGCCAGCTCAGCGGGTGAGTACACTGAAGCTTTCTTT. Translated, it gives CASSAGEYTEAFF.

As concerns this clonotype: At one end, the junction sequence differs from germline, possibly due to a read error. The chain is built from TRBV6-1 and TRBJ2-1; D not certain. Germline lookup yields CDR1 MNHNS and CDR2 SASEGT. The CDR3 is 12 amino acids. The CDR3: CASRRRVQEQSF. The CDR3, as DNA: TGTGCCAGCAGAAGGAGAGTCCAGGAGCAGTCCTTC.

This clonotype came up many times. The chain couples TRBV25-1 to TRBJ2-3; a possible D gene is TRBD1 (5 bases). V was clipped by 4 bases and J by 3 bases, with 20 bases between them. This CDR3 spans 17 amino acids. CDR1 is MGHDK and CDR2 is SYGVNS in the germline V gene. In nucleotides, the CDR3 is TGTGCCAGCAGTGTAAGGGCTGGGGCTAGAGTGACAGATACGCAGTATTTT. It encodes CASSVRAGARVTDTQYF.

Regarding this clonotype: One end of the junction varies from germline; a read error may be responsible. The chain combines TRBV6-1 with TRBJ2-3, with a weak D call TRBD2 (6 bases). Germline V gene lookup returns CDR1 MNHNS and CDR2 SASEGT. The CDR3 sequence is 14 residues long. The CDR3: CASSSIGSPDTQYF. In DNA form, the CDR3 reads TGTGCCAGCAGCTCTATCGGGAGCCCAGATACACAGTATTTT.